The T cell receptor beta chain described here comes from a study of technical replicates of blood from a handful of donors. The germline gives CDR1 SGHNT, CDR2 YYREEE (reference sequence). Trimming removed 0 bases from V and 6 bases from J, with 6 bases in between. The CDR3 is 12 residues long. The repertoire was sequenced with immunoSEQ multiplex PCR; TCRdb's copy has only in-frame clones and lacks some. The sample consists of around 83,000 clones, just over 90% of them appearing once. The genes are TRBV5-4 and TRBJ1-1; D remains ambiguous. Sample: T cells isolated from PBMCs. The source is a human donor in good health. Here the CDR3 reads CASSLGEAEAFF. CDR3 DNA: TGTGCCAGCAGCTTGGGGGAGGCTGAAGCTTTCTTT.